The 25 T cell receptor beta chains in this list originate from one sample, sequenced in a study of blood T cell repertoires in COVID-19. Clones were read by immunoSEQ multiplex PCR, and TCRdb kept only the in-frame ones, dropping some. The sample includes approximately 210,000 clones, around 88% of them seen just once. Sequences were obtained from peripheral blood. These receptors all stem from a woman aged 45-60 years with acute or convalescent COVID-19.

The chain links TRBV4-1 to TRBJ2-3, with D possibly being TRBD2 (5 bases). The germline V gene has CDR1 MGHRA and CDR2 YSYEKL. V was trimmed by 0 bases and J by 1 base, leaving 17 bases between them. This CDR3 is built from 18 residues. The CDR3 bases are TGCGCCAGCAGCCAAGATCTTGAGGGCACAACGGGCACAGATACGCAGTATTTT. Its protein is CASSQDLEGTTGTDTQYF.

The chain couples TRBV9 to TRBJ1-6; the match to TRBD1 covers 9 bases. Germline V lookup: CDR1 SGDLS, CDR2 YYNGEE. After removal of 3 bases from V and 13 bases from J, the junction contained 8 bases not matched to a gene. There are 14 residues in the CDR3. This chain's CDR3 is CASSGPDRGEPLHF. Here the CDR3 DNA reads TGTGCCAGCAGCGGCCCGGACAGGGGAGAGCCCCTCCACTTT.

This chain links TRBV5-1 with TRBJ2-1, with 10 bases that match TRBD1. J gave up 9 bases and V 2 bases, and 5 bases lay outside the gene matches. The V gene's germline CDR1 is SGHRS and CDR2 YFSETQ. The CDR3 length is 14 residues. Here the CDR3 reads CASSFGTGEFEQFF. As DNA, the CDR3 is TGCGCCAGCAGCTTCGGGACAGGGGAATTTGAGCAGTTCTTC.

V gene TRBV6-5 combines with J gene TRBJ1-5, with D hard to call. Per the germline V gene, CDR1 is MNHEY and CDR2 is SVGAGI. This CDR3 is 12 amino acids long. Trimming cost V 7 bases and J 3 bases, with 7 bases left between them. Here the CDR3 DNA reads TGTGCCAGCACTCGTAACAATCAGCCCCAGCATTTT. Encoded protein: CASTRNNQPQHF.

The chain links TRBV11-2 to TRBJ2-3; 10 bases align to TRBD2. This CDR3 comprises 17 residues. V shed 4 bases and J 3 bases; nucleotides not matched to a gene: 10. CDR1 SGHAT and CDR2 FQNNGV come from the germline V gene. The DNA of the CDR3 is TGTGCCAGCAGCTCTGGTGCTAGCGGGAGCGGGACAGATACGCAGTATTTT. Translation gives CASSSGASGSGTDTQYF.

This clone came up once. The J gene is TRBJ2-7, the V gene TRBV19, with D possibly TRBD2 on 6 matching bases. The V end was cut by 5 bases, the J end by 1 base, with 9 bases between. The length of the CDR3 is 13 residues. CDR1 is LNHDA and CDR2 is SQIVND in the germline V gene (reference sequence). CDR3: CASSVGLSYEQYF. The CDR3 nucleotides read TGTGCCAGTAGTGTGGGACTTTCCTACGAGCAGTACTTC.

The chain has TRBV28 and TRBJ2-3; 10 bases match TRBD2. CDR3 length: 16 residues. Germline V gene data show CDR1 as MDHEN and CDR2 as SYDVKM. Trimming cost V 1 base and J 1 base; bases outside gene matches: 2. The CDR3 loop reads CASSLLGTSGTDTQYF. The CDR3 DNA follows: TGTGCCAGCAGTTTATTGGGGACTAGCGGCACAGATACGCAGTATTTT.

This clone came up a few times. The V gene is TRBV2, the J gene TRBJ2-5; 11 bases agree with TRBD2. This CDR3 region has 16 residues. Germline CDR1 is SNHLY and CDR2 is FYNNEI. The junction had 3 bases not matched to a gene; V was cut back by 1 base and J by 2 bases. The CDR3 reads CASSEGVAGGQETQYF. Here the CDR3 DNA reads TGTGCCAGCAGTGAAGGGGTAGCGGGAGGGCAAGAGACCCAGTACTTC.

This chain connects TRBV5-5 to TRBJ2-3; D is ambiguous. The CDR3 runs 11 residues. The V gene lost 5 bases and the J gene lost 6 bases, with 7 bases spanning the gap. CDR1 is SGHKS and CDR2 is YYEKEE in the germline V gene (reference sequence). The CDR3 bases are TGTGCCAGCAGGCAGATTGATACGCAGTATTTT. Translated: CASRQIDTQYF.

J is TRBJ2-7 and V is TRBV30; 10 positions agree with TRBD1. Looked up from germline, CDR1 is GTSNPN and CDR2 is SVGIG (reference sequence). With V trimmed by 7 bases and J by 0 bases, 9 bases remained unmatched. This CDR3 comprises 15 residues. DNA for the CDR3: TGTGCCTTGGAACCGGGACAGGGGTTCTCCTACGAGCAGTACTTC. Its protein product is CALEPGQGFSYEQYF.

This rearrangement joins TRBV10-3 to TRBJ1-1; D may be TRBD1 (6 bases). The germline V gene has CDR1 ENHRY and CDR2 SYGVKD. V lost 4 bases and J lost 11, with 11 bases in between. The length of the CDR3 is 11 residues. The CDR3 spells CAISGQASAFF. In nucleotides, the CDR3 is TGTGCCATCAGTGGACAGGCCTCCGCTTTCTTT.

Comments on this clone: This same CDR3 is encoded by further DNA sequences in the sample. V usage is TRBV5-1 and J usage is TRBJ2-2, with 8 bases fitting TRBD1. V trimming: 2 bases; J trimming: 4 bases; junction bases outside the gene matches: 1. The CDR3 runs to 14 residues. CDR1 and CDR2 (germline): SGHRS, YFSETQ. In DNA, the CDR3 is TGCGCCAGCAGCTTACAGGGGGTCACCGGGGAGCTGTTTTTT. Residues: CASSLQGVTGELFF. Looking up the rest from reference TRBV5-1 and TRBJ2-2 gives the full variable domain: KAGVTQTPRYLIKTRGQQVTLSCSPISGHRSVSWYQQTPGQGLQFLFEYFSETQRNKGNFPGRFSGRQFSNSRSEMNVSTLELGDSALYLCASSLQGVTGELFFGEGSRLTVL.

This chain joins TRBV5-1 and TRBJ2-7; D is perhaps TRBD2 (6 bases). This CDR3 region has 13 residues. V lost 7 bases and J 3 bases, leaving 14 bases between the germline ends. CDR1 is SGHRS and CDR2 is YFSETQ in the germline V gene. CDR3 region: CASSWGGDYEQYF. The CDR3 nucleotides are TGCGCCAGCTCCTGGGGCGGGGACTACGAGCAGTACTTC. Variable domain in full (rest from reference TRBV5-1 and TRBJ2-7): KAGVTQTPRYLIKTRGQQVTLSCSPISGHRSVSWYQQTPGQGLQFLFEYFSETQRNKGNFPGRFSGRQFSNSRSEMNVSTLELGDSALYLCASSWGGDYEQYFGPGTRLTVT.

This chain links TRBV13 with TRBJ1-1; a weak D match, TRBD1 (5 bases). Trimming shortened V by 8 bases and J by 6 bases, and 16 bases separated the two germline ends. Looked up from germline, CDR1 is PRHDT and CDR2 is FYEKMQ (reference sequence). This CDR3 is 13 amino acids long. CDR3 bases: TGTGCCAGCGCCCAGGGCCGTGCCCCTGAAGCTTTCTTT. Translation: CASAQGRAPEAFF.

V usage is TRBV6-5 and J usage is TRBJ2-5; possibly TRBD1 for D (5 bases). Germline CDR1 is MNHEY and CDR2 is SVGAGI. V lost 7 bases to trimming and J lost 2 bases, with 14 bases between them. This CDR3 has 14 residues. Written as DNA, the CDR3 is TGTGCCAGCATCAGTGGGCAGGGACAAGAGACCCAGTACTTC. Amino acid sequence: CASISGQGQETQYF.

J is TRBJ1-2 and V is TRBV3-1 (or the pseudogene TRBV3-2); TRBD1 aligns across 12 bases. V was clipped by 4 bases and J by 7 bases; unmatched bases: 7. There are 15 residues in the CDR3. Germline V lookup: CDR1 LGHDT, CDR2 YNNKEL (reference sequence). The CDR3 nucleotides read TGTGCCAGCAGCCTCCGGGACAGGGGGCTAGGTGGCTACACCTTC. Protein product: CASSLRDRGLGGYTF.

The chain has TRBV24-1 and TRBJ2-2; maybe TRBD2 (5 bases). The CDR3 is made up of 15 amino acids. Trimming stripped 1 base from V and 6 bases from J, with 11 bases between. Per the germline V gene, CDR1 is KGHDR and CDR2 is SFDVKD. CDR3 DNA: TGTGCCACCAGTGATTTCGGACTTAACGCCGGGGAGCTGTTTTTT. Its translation is CATSDFGLNAGELFF.

Only a few counts were recorded for this clone. The rearrangement joins TRBV29-1 to TRBJ2-7, with D possibly TRBD1 on 6 matching bases. The CDR3 spans 14 residues. V lost 7 bases and J lost 1, with 17 bases in between. CDR1 SQVTM and CDR2 ANQGSEA come from the germline V gene. In nucleotides, the CDR3 is TGCAGCGCTAGAGAACAGGGCGCTTCCTACGAGCAGTACTTC. This translates into CSAREQGASYEQYF.

The V gene is TRBV2, the J gene TRBJ2-3, with 8 bases matching TRBD2. J lost 2 bases, V lost 4 bases, and 5 bases had no gene match. In germline, CDR1 is SNHLY, CDR2 FYNNEI. This CDR3 is 15 amino acids long. CDR3 coding DNA: TGTGCCAGCAGTGCGGGAGGGGGATACACAGATACGCAGTATTTT. This translates into CASSAGGGYTDTQYF. Together with reference TRBV2 and TRBJ2-3, the CDR3 gives the full variable domain: EPEVTQTPSHQVTQMGQEVILRCVPISNHLYFYWYRQILGQKVEFLVSFYNNEISEKSEIFDDQFSVERPDGSNFTLKIRSTKLEDSAMYFCASSAGGGYTDTQYFGPGTRLTVL.

The rearrangement uses TRBV19 and TRBJ1-6; 9 bases are a match to TRBD1. With 1 base clipped from V and 9 bases from J, the junction kept 10 bases outside the gene matches. CDR1 is LNHDA and CDR2 is SQIVND in the germline V gene (reference sequence). This CDR3 contains 17 residues. CDR3 loop: CASSIGPTGGSGSPLHF. CDR3 sequence (DNA): TGTGCCAGTAGTATAGGTCCAACAGGGGGCTCGGGTTCACCCCTCCACTTT.

The chain uses TRBV5-1 and TRBJ2-2; 7 nucleotides line up with TRBD2. Germline V gene sequence: CDR1 SGHRS, CDR2 YFSETQ. V was pared by 7 bases and J by 0 bases, with 3 bases of the junction left unmatched. The CDR3 sequence is 14 residues long. The CDR3 loop reads CASWRESNTGELFF. CDR3 sequence (DNA): TGCGCCAGCTGGCGGGAGTCGAACACCGGGGAGCTGTTTTTT. The full variable domain, rest sourced from reference TRBV5-1 and TRBJ2-2, is KAGVTQTPRYLIKTRGQQVTLSCSPISGHRSVSWYQQTPGQGLQFLFEYFSETQRNKGNFPGRFSGRQFSNSRSEMNVSTLELGDSALYLCASWRESNTGELFFGEGSRLTVL.

This sequence joins TRBV20-1 and TRBJ1-2; 9 bases line up with TRBD1. This CDR3 is 13 amino acids long. V trimming: 3 bases; J trimming: 10 bases; junction bases outside the gene matches: 9. In germline, CDR1 is DFQATT, CDR2 SNEGSKA (reference sequence). CDR3 nucleotide sequence: TGCAGTGCTAGTGCGTGGGACAGGGTAGACTACACCTTC. The encoded protein is CSASAWDRVDYTF.

The genes are TRBV7-7 and TRBJ2-5, with 11 positions matching TRBD1. Trimming cost V 3 bases and J 6 bases; bases outside gene matches: 0. CDR3 length: 13 residues. Germline values: CDR1 SSHAT, CDR2 FNYEAQ (reference sequence). The CDR3 coding sequence is TGTGCCAGCAGCTTGGACAGGGGGCAGACCCAGTACTTC. Protein product: CASSLDRGQTQYF.

The chain carries TRBV3-1 (or the pseudogene TRBV3-2) and TRBJ2-7; TRBD1 matches at 10 bases. This CDR3 comprises 16 residues. V lost 2 bases to trimming and J lost 2 bases; unmatched junction nucleotides: 6. CDR1 is LGHDT, CDR2 YNNKEL, per germline (reference sequence). In DNA form, the CDR3 reads TGTGCCAGCAGCCAACCAGAGGGACAGGGGACCTACGAGCAGTACTTC. Its protein product is CASSQPEGQGTYEQYF.

The genes are TRBV2 and TRBJ2-7; D possibly corresponds to TRBD1 (5 bases). Looked up from germline, CDR1 is SNHLY and CDR2 is FYNNEI. V lost 4 bases and J lost 3, with 10 bases in between. The CDR3 has 13 amino acids. The CDR3 region is CASSVTGNYEQYF. CDR3 bases: TGTGCCAGCAGTGTTACAGGCAACTACGAGCAGTACTTC.